A single sample is the source of the 14 T cell receptor beta chains below, sequenced in a study of cytomegalovirus exposure and HLA in healthy donors. PCR involved 60 Vbeta and 13 Jbeta primers. The protocol was immunoSEQ multiplex PCR, while the TCRdb copy is restricted to in-frame clones and leaves out a portion. The sample carries under 250,000 clones, roughly 80% recorded once. Sequencing was performed on PBMCs. These receptors came from a male donor in good health and CMV-seronegative.

The J gene is TRBJ1-2, the V gene TRBV5-1; TRBD1 aligns across 7 bases. J gave up 4 bases and V 2 bases, and 8 bases lay outside the gene matches. CDR3 length: 15 residues. CDR1 and CDR2 from the germline V gene are SGHRS and YFSETQ. DNA of the CDR3: TGCGCCAGCAGCTTAGGGACAGCCCAGGGCTATGGCTACACCTTC. It is translated as CASSLGTAQGYGYTF.

This sequence joins TRBV7-8 and TRBJ2-3; a possible D gene is TRBD2 (5 bases). This CDR3 region has 15 residues. CDR1 is SGHVS and CDR2 is FQNEAQ in the germline V gene. Between the trimmed V and J ends, which lost 5 bases and 1 base, there was a span of 13 bases. CDR3 DNA: TGTGCCAGCAGCCCGCGGGCGGGCCGCACAGATACGCAGTATTTT. The encoded protein is CASSPRAGRTDTQYF.

The rearrangement joins TRBV5-1 to TRBJ2-7; 9 bases agree with TRBD2. Germline CDR1 and CDR2: SGHRS and YFSETQ. The CDR3 loop spans 16 amino acids. Trimming took 6 bases from V and 5 from J; bases not matched to a gene: 15. The CDR3 reads CASIERWREGLNEQYF. CDR3 in DNA: TGCGCCAGCATCGAAAGGTGGCGGGAGGGCCTAAACGAGCAGTACTTC.

The V and J genes are TRBV18 and TRBJ2-1, with TRBD1 matching over 7 bases. The length of the CDR3 is 15 residues. Looked up from germline, CDR1 is KGHSH and CDR2 is LQKENI. Unmatched junction bases numbered 9, after V lost 1 base and J lost 9 bases. The CDR3 protein is CASSPQTGSKGEQFF. CDR3 nucleotide sequence: TGTGCCAGCTCACCACAGACAGGGTCTAAAGGTGAGCAGTTCTTC.

The rearrangement links TRBV6-5 to TRBJ2-2; no clear D gene. The CDR3 contains 13 residues. In germline, CDR1 is MNHEY, CDR2 SVGAGI. The V end was cut by 6 bases, the J end by 5 bases, with 10 bases between. CDR3 region: CASRETVTGELFF. DNA of the CDR3: TGTGCCAGCAGAGAAACAGTGACCGGGGAGCTGTTTTTT.

The rearrangement joins TRBV11-2 to TRBJ2-3; possible D gene TRBD2, 6 bases. This CDR3 comprises 16 residues. V was pared by 2 bases and J by 2 bases, with 14 bases between. Looked up from germline, CDR1 is SGHAT and CDR2 is FQNNGV. The CDR3: CASSLLQRVPTDTQYF. The DNA for the CDR3 is TGTGCCAGCAGCTTATTGCAGCGGGTCCCCACAGATACGCAGTATTTT.

This chain links TRBV6-5 with TRBJ1-3, with D hard to call. CDR1 is MNHEY and CDR2 is SVGAGI in the germline V gene. The ends were cut back, 4 bases at V and 3 bases at J, with 7 bases in the middle. The CDR3 spans 13 residues. CDR3 bases: TGTGCCAGCAGTTCCCACGGTGGAAACACCATATATTTT. Translated: CASSSHGGNTIYF.

Written as DNA, the CDR3 is TGTGCCAGCAGAGAAACGCAGGGGGCGCGACAGCCCCAGCATTTT. It yields the protein CASRETQGARQPQHF. The chain has TRBV6-1 and TRBJ1-5, with 8 bases fitting TRBD1. V trimming: 6 bases; J trimming: 7 bases; junction bases outside the gene matches: 11. Germline values: CDR1 MNHNS, CDR2 SASEGT. This CDR3 is built from 15 residues.

This clone has a handful of counts. V and J are TRBV2 and TRBJ1-5; D might be TRBD1 (5 bases). Deletions cut 7 bases from V and 0 bases from J, with 10 bases between. The CDR3 sequence is 14 residues long. Germline CDR1 reads SNHLY; CDR2 reads FYNNEI. DNA of the CDR3: TGTGCCAGCATCGGGGGGACTAGCAATCAGCCCCAGCATTTT. It specifies CASIGGTSNQPQHF.

The chain employs TRBV5-5 and TRBJ1-1, with 7 bases lining up with TRBD1. V trimming: 0 bases; J trimming: 2 bases; junction bases outside the gene matches: 7. The V gene's germline CDR1 is SGHKS and CDR2 YYEKEE (reference sequence). The CDR3 consists of 16 residues. This CDR3 is CASSLGGGQRNTEAFF. CDR3 coding DNA: TGTGCCAGCAGCTTGGGAGGGGGACAGCGCAACACTGAAGCTTTCTTT.

This chain uses TRBV28 with TRBJ2-1, with D uncertain. The V and J ends lost 3 bases and 9 bases respectively, with 9 bases between them. CDR3 size: 12 residues. Germline assignment: CDR1 MDHEN and CDR2 SYDVKM. CDR3 bases: TGTGCCAGCAGTTTGGGTAGCATTGAGCAGTTCTTC. Amino acids: CASSLGSIEQFF. The full variable domain, completed using reference TRBV28 and TRBJ2-1, is DVKVTQSSRYLVKRTGEKVFLECVQDMDHENMFWYRQDPGLGLRLIYFSYDVKMKEKGDIPEGYSVSREKKERFSLILESASTNQTSMYLCASSLGSIEQFFGPGTRLTVL.

The table lists this clone with a few counts. This chain links TRBV19 with TRBJ2-4; a weak D match, TRBD1 (6 bases). The CDR3 covers 14 residues. Germline assignment: CDR1 LNHDA and CDR2 SQIVND (reference sequence). Trimming took 7 bases from V and 0 from J, leaving 10 bases between them. DNA of the CDR3: TGTGCCAGTATGGGGGCGTTAGCCAAAAACATTCAGTACTTC. Translated: CASMGALAKNIQYF.

This rearrangement joins TRBV28 to TRBJ2-5; 8 nucleotides agree with TRBD1. CDR1 and CDR2 from the germline V gene are MDHEN and SYDVKM. The trim removed 6 bases at V and 2 bases at J, leaving 2 bases unmatched. The CDR3 has 13 amino acids. This CDR3 is CASRRQGQETQYF. CDR3 bases: TGTGCCAGCAGACGACAGGGGCAAGAGACCCAGTACTTC.

The V gene is TRBV4-2, the J gene TRBJ2-2, with 7 bases fitting TRBD2. The CDR3 covers 15 residues. CDR1 and CDR2 (germline): LGHNA, YNFKEQ. With 0 bases clipped from V and 4 bases from J, the junction kept 2 bases outside the gene matches. CDR3 amino acids: CASSQELAPTGELFF. The CDR3 DNA reads as TGTGCCAGCAGCCAAGAACTAGCGCCCACCGGGGAGCTGTTTTTT.